The source of this TCR beta chain is a study of regulatory T cells in long-lasting Graves disease. According to the study, TCR beta libraries were built with iRepertoire HTBI primers and CDR3-region Arm-PCR. In the source study's methods: Samples collectively showed fewer than 80 TRBV and 14 TRBJ segments. MiXCR was run by TCRdb on the multiplex PCR reads, yielding one entry per CDR3 protein. The V and J calls were not made by the authors but by TCRdb's processing. The sample has about 240,000 distinct CDR3 sequences, 20% seen once; the top ten hold approximately 15%. Time point noted: newly diagnosed GD, antithyroid drugs for less than 3 months. PBMCs were the source of the RNA used for TCR sequencing. Study-wide points: TCR diversity in persistent Graves' patients was below that of newly diagnosed ones.

Points on this clonotype: The antigen is undetermined.

Trimming removed 2 bases from V and 5 bases from J; junction bases left unmatched: 8. The CDR3 totals 16 residues. Germline V CDR1 and CDR2: LNHDA, SQIVND (reference sequence). The sequence derives from a female donor with Graves disease. The sequences come from peripheral blood mononuclear cells (PBMCs), collected at new diagnosis, from a patient treated with antithyroid drugs. The chain is built from TRBV19 and TRBJ2-3; 9 positions match TRBD1. CDR3 nucleotides: TGTGCCAGTAGTATAATCACAGGGGGCGAGGTAGATACGCAGTATTTT. Amino acid sequence: CASSIITGGEVDTQYF.